One sample yielded the 12 T cell receptor beta chains listed below, sequenced in a study of siplizumab effects on memory and regulatory T cells. TCRdb's table, derived via immunoSEQ multiplex PCR, lists solely in-frame clones and lacks some. The sample lists 85,000 to 95,000 clones, 94% occurring once. The sample was non-Treg CD4+ T cells sorted from blood. Every receptor here comes from a human donor in good health.

J is TRBJ1-2 and V is TRBV10-3, with 9 bases that match TRBD1. The V segment lost 6 bases and the J segment 6 bases; nucleotides outside the gene matches: 11. CDR3 length equals 15 residues. The germline CDR1 and CDR2 sequences are ENHRY and SYGVKD. CDR3 DNA: TGTGCCATCAGAACAGGGGGCGCCTGGATGGATGGCTACACCTTC. Protein sequence: CAIRTGGAWMDGYTF.

The V call is TRBV6-5, the J call TRBJ1-5; D not resolved. Germline-derived CDR1 and CDR2 are MNHEY and SVGAGI. V lost 4 bases and J lost 0, with 13 bases in between. This CDR3 spans 16 amino acids. For the CDR3, the DNA is TGTGCCAGCAGTTCCCGCGGGCTCCATAGCAATCAGCCCCAGCATTTT. Translated: CASSSRGLHSNQPQHF.

The rearrangement links TRBV6-5 to TRBJ1-5; D gene ambiguous. This CDR3 has 14 residues. CDR1 is MNHEY and CDR2 is SVGAGI in the germline V gene. Trimming cost V 0 bases and J 7 bases, with 10 bases left between them. The CDR3 sequence is CASSYSSVGQPQHF. In DNA, the CDR3 is TGTGCCAGCAGTTACTCGTCGGTGGGCCAGCCCCAGCATTTT.

The table lists this clone with a count of one. V usage is TRBV5-4 and J usage is TRBJ1-1; 8 positions match TRBD1. This CDR3 contains 15 residues. Per the germline V gene, CDR1 is SGHNT and CDR2 is YYREEE (reference sequence). V shed 4 bases, J shed 1 base, and the junction held 6 bases outside the gene matches. CDR3 amino acids: CASSARTGQNTEAFF. DNA for the CDR3: TGTGCCAGCAGCGCACGGACAGGGCAGAACACTGAAGCTTTCTTT.

V gene TRBV19 combines with J gene TRBJ2-2, with 11 bases lining up with TRBD2. V lost 6 bases to trimming and J lost 4 bases; unmatched junction nucleotides: 1. This CDR3 is built from 14 residues. CDR1 is LNHDA and CDR2 is SQIVND in the germline V gene (reference sequence). The CDR3 DNA reads TGTGCCAGTAGCCTAGCGGGAGGCACCGGGGAGCTGTTTTTT. It encodes CASSLAGGTGELFF.

The chain recombines TRBV2 with TRBJ2-3; 9 bases match TRBD1. CDR1 is SNHLY, CDR2 FYNNEI, per germline. V lost 6 bases to trimming and J lost 3 bases; unmatched junction nucleotides: 4. The CDR3 is 14 residues long. In DNA form, the CDR3 reads TGTGCCAGCAGACCGGGACAGGGTACAGATACGCAGTATTTT. It yields the protein CASRPGQGTDTQYF.

The rearrangement joins TRBV30 to TRBJ2-5, with TRBD2 matching over 7 bases. V gave up 0 bases and J gave up 1 base; unmatched junction bases: 2. The CDR3 covers 14 residues. Looked up from germline, CDR1 is GTSNPN and CDR2 is SVGIG (reference sequence). This chain's CDR3 is CAWSVAGIQETQYF. CDR3 DNA sequence: TGTGCCTGGAGTGTAGCGGGGATCCAAGAGACCCAGTACTTC.

The CDR3 DNA sequence: TGTGCCAGCAGTGACTCGGACAGGGCCCTCCGCAATGAGCAGTTCTTC. It specifies CASSDSDRALRNEQFF. The chain couples TRBV6-4 to TRBJ2-1; 8 bases match TRBD1. Germline CDR1 and CDR2: MRHNA and SNTAGT. This CDR3 has 16 residues. V gave up 0 bases and J gave up 6 bases; unmatched junction bases: 7.

The rearrangement joins TRBV30 to TRBJ2-3, with D possibly being TRBD2 (6 bases). V shed 1 base and J shed 0 bases, with 11 bases lying between them. The CDR3 is made up of 15 amino acids. Germline-derived CDR1 and CDR2 are GTSNPN and SVGIG (reference sequence). CDR3 DNA: TGTGCCTGGAGTGAAAGCGGGCATAGCACAGATACGCAGTATTTT. This encodes CAWSESGHSTDTQYF.

The V gene is TRBV28, the J gene TRBJ2-7; 11 bases fit TRBD2. The germline V gene encodes CDR1 MDHEN and CDR2 SYDVKM. V was clipped by 6 bases and J by 0 bases; unmatched bases: 10. This CDR3 contains 17 residues. CDR3 DNA: TGTGCCAGCAGCTCCCCTAAACTAGCGGGGGACTCCTACGAGCAGTACTTC. This translates into CASSSPKLAGDSYEQYF.

This chain uses TRBV5-1 with TRBJ1-2, with unresolved D. Germline lookup yields CDR1 SGHRS and CDR2 YFSETQ. V gave up 5 bases and J gave up 1 base, with 6 bases separating them. This CDR3 contains 12 residues. As DNA, the CDR3 is TGCGCCAGCAGTCCAGATAACTATGGCTACACCTTC. It specifies CASSPDNYGYTF.

This chain links TRBV7-2 with TRBJ1-5; D not resolved. V lost 3 bases and J lost 6, with 12 bases in between. This CDR3 comprises 14 residues. Per germline, CDR1 SGHTA and CDR2 FQGNSA. CDR3 coding DNA: TGTGCCAGCAGCTTTATGGGCAGTGGTCAGCCCCAGCATTTT. Protein product: CASSFMGSGQPQHF.